This T cell receptor beta chain was observed in a study of T cell repertoires in cytomegalovirus infection. General observations from the study: HLA-C-restricted TCR beta clonotypes specific for CMV led the ex vivo response.

This clonotype was observed a few times. Its antigen is still unknown. Germline V gene data show CDR1 as MNHEY and CDR2 as SMNVEV (reference sequence). V shed 7 bases, J shed 1 base, and the junction held 8 bases outside the gene matches. This CDR3 is 17 amino acids long. TCRdb reprocessed the reads via MiXCR and lists one record per CDR3 protein. This sample has fewer than 350,000 distinct CDR3 sequences, with more than 9% found just once. This sequence was found in a human donor in good health (CMV status not recorded). Some clones in this sample may be carry-over from other donors' samples. The sample was PBMCs. The gene calls are TRBV27 and TRBJ2-1, with 12 bases identical to TRBD2. The CDR3 here is CASTPPGLAGSYNEQFF. Here the CDR3 DNA reads TGTGCCAGCACCCCACCCGGACTAGCGGGATCCTACAATGAGCAGTTCTTC.